The clone carrying this TCR beta chain was counted between two and nine times. Its target is not known. The sample originates from a study of CD8+ T cells in alopecia areata. Across the study: Percent affected scalp area, the SALT score, rated treated patients' severity.

The treatment is: oral pan-JAK inhibitor, 5-10 mg twice daily. Study-wide results and limits: Because of a solitary nonresponder, the connection of baseline CD8+ expansion to response stays uncertain. Many expanded lesional clones persisted during tofacitinib (in both scalp and blood). Especially in alopecia totalis/universalis, lesional scalp showed greater clonality than normal scalp did.

Trimming cost V 5 bases and J 7 bases; bases outside gene matches: 7. CDR3 length equals 13 residues. The germline V gene encodes CDR1 SGHTA and CDR2 FQGTGA. Extracted from the samples, RNA was reverse transcribed into cDNA to serve as the sequencing template. Clones were read by immunoSEQ multiplex PCR, and TCRdb kept only the in-frame ones, dropping some. The top ten hold 12% to 15% of the sample, which has under 200,000 clones, less than 70% seen once. The V call is TRBV7-3, the J call TRBJ2-5; 7 bases line up with TRBD2. The receptor comes from a human donor with alopecia areata. Here the sequenced sample was CD4+ T cells sorted from blood, taken at week 24, from a patient treated with tofacitinib. The CDR3 DNA is TGTGCCAGCAGCCCCGGGGTAGCGGGGACCCAGTACTTC. Translated: CASSPGVAGTQYF.